This T cell receptor (beta chain) was found in a study of radiotherapy plus CTLA-4 blockade in lung cancer. Study findings and constraints: The study found tumor-derived TCR clones expanded in blood after radiotherapy plus ipilimumab. Among reported predictors of response, early blood T cell clone dynamics with interferon-beta performed best.

Produced via immunoSEQ multiplex PCR; TCRdb's table is partial and in-frame only. The data show approximately 50,000 clones, with roughly four fifths seen just once and around 6% held by the top ten. The table lists this clone with a few counts. Its antigen is unknown. This sequence originates from a human donor with non-small cell lung cancer whose response to radiotherapy plus ipilimumab could not be evaluated. Sequences were derived from peripheral blood, sampled from a patient treated with radiotherapy plus ipilimumab.

CDR3 coding DNA: TGTGCCAGCAGCCCCTCGACAGCTTACAATGAGCAGTTCTTC. Translating gives CASSPSTAYNEQFF. The V and J genes are TRBV7-2 and TRBJ2-1, with TRBD1 as a possible D gene (5 bases). V lost 5 bases and J lost 4, with 12 bases in between. CDR1 and CDR2 (germline): SGHTA, FQGNSA. The CDR3 contains 14 residues.